One sample yielded the 28 T cell receptor beta chains listed below, sequenced in a study of shared clonotypes between healthy human individuals. Only in-frame clones appear in the TCRdb table, and some are missing; sequencing was by immunoSEQ multiplex PCR. The data hold 1.6 million or so clones, with approximately 98.5% observed a single time. The sample was naive CD4+ T cells sorted from blood. Subset in this sample: CD45RA+ positively selected. Receptors originate from a man aged 25-45 years in good health.

The J gene is TRBJ2-7, the V gene TRBV29-1; D is unresolved. V dropped 6 bases and J dropped 6 bases, with 9 bases sitting between them. There are 10 residues in the CDR3. From germline, CDR1 is SQVTM and CDR2 ANQGSEA. The CDR3 protein is CSVGISEQYF. The CDR3 bases are TGCAGCGTGGGAATCTCCGAGCAGTACTTC.

The chain joins TRBV10-1 to TRBJ2-1; TRBD1 is a possible D gene (5 bases). Germline V gives CDR1 WNHNN, CDR2 SYGVQD (reference sequence). The V end lost 5 bases, the J end lost 5 bases, and 13 bases lay between the germline ends. There are 14 residues in the CDR3. In DNA, the CDR3 is TGCGCCAGCAGTCCCACCGGACAACACAATGAGCAGTTCTTC. It encodes CASSPTGQHNEQFF.

The chain has TRBV29-1 and TRBJ2-3, with D possibly matching TRBD2 (6 bases). Germline V CDR1 and CDR2: SQVTM, ANQGSEA. CDR3 length equals 14 residues. V dropped 7 bases and J dropped 5 bases, with 19 bases sitting between them. For the CDR3, the DNA is TGCAGCGCCGACCTAGCGTCTTGGGGAGATACGCAGTATTTT. This translates into CSADLASWGDTQYF.

V gene TRBV6-1 combines with J gene TRBJ2-5; no firm D call. From germline, CDR1 is MNHNS and CDR2 SASEGT. CDR3 length: 14 residues. Trimming stripped 3 bases from V and 7 bases from J, with 15 bases between. DNA for the CDR3: TGTGCCAGCAGTGACTCAGCGCCTGAAGGGACCCAGTACTTC. Translated, it gives CASSDSAPEGTQYF.

The chain uses TRBV19 and TRBJ2-1; TRBD2 agrees at 13 bases. Germline V CDR1 and CDR2: LNHDA, SQIVND (reference sequence). The CDR3 length is 16 residues. V lost 5 bases, J lost 8 bases, and 9 bases stayed unmatched. The CDR3 sequence: CASSSGLAGWMDEQFF. The CDR3 region has the DNA TGTGCCAGTAGTTCGGGACTAGCGGGATGGATGGATGAGCAGTTCTTC.

The chain joins TRBV11-2 to TRBJ2-7; weak D call: TRBD1 (5 bases). Germline loops: CDR1 SGHAT, CDR2 FQNNGV. Deletions cut 5 bases from V and 2 bases from J, with 19 bases between. This CDR3 region has 16 residues. The CDR3, as DNA: TGTGCCAGCAGCCGCCTTGGGGCAGGACCTACCTACGAGCAGTACTTC. The encoded protein is CASSRLGAGPTYEQYF.

This chain connects TRBV10-1 to TRBJ2-1; D possibly corresponds to TRBD2 (5 bases). Germline V gene data show CDR1 as WNHNN and CDR2 as SYGVQD (reference sequence). The V and J ends lost 0 bases and 5 bases respectively, with 17 bases between them. CDR3 size: 17 residues. CDR3 coding DNA: TGCGCCAGCAGTGAGTCATCCACCGGACTCAAGCACAATGAGCAGTTCTTC. Translated: CASSESSTGLKHNEQFF.

This chain uses TRBV28 with TRBJ2-1; possibly TRBD2 for D (5 bases). Germline-derived CDR1 and CDR2 are MDHEN and SYDVKM. The V gene lost 10 bases and the J gene lost 2 bases, with 9 bases spanning the gap. The CDR3 has 12 amino acids. CDR3 DNA: TGTGCCACCATGACTACCTACAATGAGCAGTTCTTC. Translating it yields CATMTTYNEQFF. Drawing the rest from reference TRBV28 and TRBJ2-1, the complete variable domain is DVKVTQSSRYLVKRTGEKVFLECVQDMDHENMFWYRQDPGLGLRLIYFSYDVKMKEKGDIPEGYSVSREKKERFSLILESASTNQTSMYLCATMTTYNEQFFGPGTRLTVL.

The rearrangement links TRBV28 to TRBJ2-1, with D uncertain. Germline V gives CDR1 MDHEN, CDR2 SYDVKM. The CDR3 is 13 amino acids. V lost 7 bases, J lost 7 bases, and 14 bases lay in between. For the CDR3, the DNA is TGTGCCAGCACCCCCTACCTCCTAAATGAGCAGTTCTTC. This translates into CASTPYLLNEQFF.

The chain is built from TRBV7-6 and TRBJ1-2; D gene uncertain. Germline V gene sequence: CDR1 SGHVS, CDR2 FNYEAQ. The V end lost 5 bases, the J end lost 5 bases, and 21 bases lay between the germline ends. The CDR3 runs to 16 residues. For the CDR3, the DNA is TGTGCCAGCAGCCTAGAGGACGGAGCGATGGGGTATGGCTACACCTTC. Amino acids: CASSLEDGAMGYGYTF.

The chain recombines TRBV7-2 with TRBJ2-1; 10 nucleotides align to TRBD2. Germline V CDR1 and CDR2: SGHTA, FQGNSA. The CDR3 consists of 15 residues. V lost 5 bases, J lost 7 bases, and 8 bases stayed unmatched. The CDR3 DNA follows: TGTGCCAGCAGCGAAGGACTAGCGGCTGAGAATGAGCAGTTCTTC. This translates into CASSEGLAAENEQFF.

This clone has just one count. This chain joins TRBV9 and TRBJ2-2; D gene unclear. Trimming cost V 4 bases and J 0 bases, with 7 bases left between them. CDR1 is SGDLS and CDR2 is YYNGEE in the germline V gene. CDR3 length equals 14 residues. CDR3 coding DNA: TGTGCCAGCAGCCCCCAATCGAACACCGGGGAGCTGTTTTTT. Translation: CASSPQSNTGELFF. Combining the CDR3 with reference TRBV9 and TRBJ2-2 gives the whole variable domain DSGVTQTPKHLITATGQRVTLRCSPRSGDLSVYWYQQSLDQGLQFLIQYYNGEERAKGNILERFSAQQFPDLHSELNLSSLELGDSALYFCASSPQSNTGELFFGEGSRLTVL.

The genes are TRBV6-1 and TRBJ2-7; D is unresolved. CDR1 is MNHNS, CDR2 SASEGT, per germline. Trimming left V 7 bases short and J 3 bases short, with 16 bases between. This CDR3 is built from 14 residues. CDR3 nucleotides: TGTGCCAGCAATTATCTGGGTTTAGGCTACGAGCAGTACTTC. Translation gives CASNYLGLGYEQYF.

The CDR3 loop reads CASSNVLTGAELNTEAFF. As DNA, the CDR3 is TGTGCCAGCAGCAACGTCCTTACAGGGGCCGAATTGAACACTGAAGCTTTCTTT. J is TRBJ1-1 and V is TRBV7-9; 7 bases fit TRBD1. Germline V gives CDR1 SEHNR, CDR2 FQNEAQ (reference sequence). The CDR3 extends over 18 amino acids. The J segment lost 0 bases and the V segment lost 5 bases, leaving 15 bases of the junction unmatched.

V gene TRBV29-1 combines with J gene TRBJ2-5; maybe TRBD2 (6 bases). Per germline, CDR1 SQVTM and CDR2 ANQGSEA. This CDR3 is 13 amino acids long. The V and J ends lost 7 bases and 10 bases respectively, with 22 bases between them. CDR3 nucleotide sequence: TGCAGCGCCGGGACTCTGCTGAGACCCAGCCAGTACTTC. Its translation is CSAGTLLRPSQYF. The full variable domain, rest sourced from reference TRBV29-1 and TRBJ2-5, is SAVISQKPSRDICQRGTSLTIQCQVDSQVTMMFWYRQQPGQSLTLIATANQGSEATYESGFVIDKFPISRPNLTFSTLTVSNMSPEDSSIYLCSAGTLLRPSQYFGPGTRLLVL.

V is TRBV5-8 and J is TRBJ2-5, with D possibly being TRBD1 (5 bases). Germline V gives CDR1 SGHTS, CDR2 YDEGEE. The CDR3 runs to 14 residues. V was pared by 4 bases and J by 1 base, with 11 bases between. CDR3 amino acids: CASSVRTPQETQYF. CDR3 nucleotides: TGTGCCAGCAGCGTGAGGACACCCCAAGAGACCCAGTACTTC.

The genes are TRBV27 and TRBJ2-1; D unresolved. The CDR3 sequence is 16 residues long. CDR1 and CDR2 from the germline V gene are MNHEY and SMNVEV (reference sequence). V shed 5 bases and J shed 6 bases, with 20 bases lying between them. The CDR3 sequence is CASSPKGPISGNEQFF. The CDR3 region has the DNA TGTGCCAGCAGTCCCAAAGGACCTATCTCGGGCAATGAGCAGTTCTTC.

The chain carries TRBV28 and TRBJ1-5, with D possibly matching TRBD1 (6 bases). CDR1 MDHEN and CDR2 SYDVKM come from the germline V gene. The CDR3 spans 17 residues. V dropped 2 bases and J dropped 4 bases, with 18 bases sitting between them. Here the CDR3 DNA reads TGTGCCAGCAGTTTACCCGGGACACTCGTAGGGAATCAGCCCCAGCATTTT. This codes for CASSLPGTLVGNQPQHF.

V usage is TRBV6-1 and J usage is TRBJ1-1, with D hard to call. V lost 6 bases to trimming and J lost 7 bases, with 21 bases between them. CDR3 length equals 15 residues. CDR1 is MNHNS and CDR2 is SASEGT in the germline V gene. The CDR3 is CASSHTTVPGGEAFF. DNA for the CDR3: TGTGCCAGCAGCCACACCACCGTCCCGGGAGGTGAAGCTTTCTTT.

This chain joins TRBV7-8 and TRBJ2-1; 16 bases agree with TRBD2. CDR1 is SGHVS, CDR2 FQNEAQ, per germline. The trim removed 6 bases at V and 9 bases at J, leaving 17 bases unmatched. This CDR3 is built from 19 residues. The CDR3 DNA follows: TGTGCCAGCAGAGGGGCGGGACTAGCGGGAGGGCCCTCTCTTAGTGAGCAGTTCTTC. Its translation: CASRGAGLAGGPSLSEQFF.

The chain employs TRBV29-1 and TRBJ1-1, with D tentatively TRBD1 (6 bases). Germline V CDR1 and CDR2: SQVTM, ANQGSEA. The CDR3 is 14 residues long. Trimming removed 6 bases at V and 0 bases at J, with 14 bases between. Here the CDR3 DNA reads TGCAGCGTGGTTCAGGACAGCATGAACACTGAAGCTTTCTTT. Encoded protein: CSVVQDSMNTEAFF.

This clone was seen just once. The genes are TRBV11-3 and TRBJ2-1; D might be TRBD2 (6 bases). This CDR3 spans 14 amino acids. Trimming left V 5 bases short and J 5 bases short, with 13 bases between. Germline CDR1 is SGHNT and CDR2 is YENEEA. CDR3 amino acids: CASSQGLVNNEQFF. The DNA of the CDR3 is TGTGCCAGCAGCCAGGGACTGGTGAACAATGAGCAGTTCTTC.

This chain joins TRBV18 and TRBJ2-3, with 11 bases that match TRBD1. The germline V gene encodes CDR1 KGHSH and CDR2 LQKENI. This CDR3 has 15 amino acids. The V segment lost 5 bases and the J segment 6 bases; nucleotides outside the gene matches: 7. The DNA for the CDR3 is TGTGCCAGCTCATCCGGGACAGGGGGTTGGGATACGCAGTATTTT. This translates into CASSSGTGGWDTQYF.

The chain combines TRBV19 with TRBJ1-4, with D unresolved. The CDR3 contains 15 residues. The germline gives CDR1 LNHDA, CDR2 SQIVND (reference sequence). Trimming pared 10 bases from V and 8 bases from J, leaving 23 bases between. The CDR3 region is CATRDRPWVGEKLFF. The CDR3 DNA is TGTGCCACCCGAGACCGACCCTGGGTCGGGGAAAAACTGTTTTTT. The full variable domain, in which reference TRBV19 and TRBJ1-4 provide the parts outside the CDR3, is DGGITQSPKYLFRKEGQNVTLSCEQNLNHDAMYWYRQDPGQGLRLIYYSQIVNDFQKGDIAEGYSVSREKKESFPLTVTSAQKNPTAFYLCATRDRPWVGEKLFFGSGTQLSVL.

This rearrangement joins TRBV2 to TRBJ1-1; D uncertain. The CDR3 length is 15 residues. V lost 6 bases to trimming and J lost 0 bases, with 14 bases between them. Per the germline V gene, CDR1 is SNHLY and CDR2 is FYNNEI. The CDR3 coding sequence is TGTGCCAGCAGGGAGGGAGGTAGCATGAACACTGAAGCTTTCTTT. This sequence encodes CASREGGSMNTEAFF.

V usage is TRBV7-9 and J usage is TRBJ2-5, with 11 bases aligning to TRBD1. V lost 5 bases to trimming and J lost 4 bases; unmatched junction nucleotides: 12. The germline V gene has CDR1 SEHNR and CDR2 FQNEAQ (reference sequence). The length of the CDR3 is 17 residues. The chain's CDR3 is CASSGIWTGGGGETQYF. CDR3 bases: TGTGCCAGCAGCGGTATATGGACAGGGGGCGGAGGAGAGACCCAGTACTTC. The entire variable domain, with the rest obtained from reference TRBV7-9 and TRBJ2-5, is as follows: DTGVSQNPRHKITKRGQNVTFRCDPISEHNRLYWYRQTLGQGPEFLTYFQNEAQLEKSRLLSDRFSAERPKGSFSTLEIQRTEQGDSAMYLCASSGIWTGGGGETQYFGPGTRLLVL.

This chain uses TRBV9 with TRBJ2-7, with D maybe TRBD2 (5 bases). The V end was cut by 0 bases, the J end by 5 bases, with 12 bases between. In germline, CDR1 is SGDLS, CDR2 YYNGEE. This CDR3 is 14 amino acids long. The CDR3 nucleotides read TGTGCCAGCAGCGTAGAAAGCGGTAAGGACGAGCAGTACTTC. Amino acid sequence: CASSVESGKDEQYF.

J is TRBJ2-7 and V is TRBV29-1, with D maybe TRBD2 (6 bases). Trimming removed 8 bases at V and 1 base at J, with 12 bases between. The CDR3 is made up of 12 amino acids. Germline CDR1 is SQVTM and CDR2 is ANQGSEA. The CDR3 coding sequence is TGCAGCTTCCGACTAGGGTCCTACGAGCAGTACTTC. Its protein is CSFRLGSYEQYF.